One and the same sample provided the 28 T cell receptor beta chains below, sequenced in a study of neurological immune-mediated disorders. TCRdb reprocessed the 5' RACE reads with MiXCR, giving one entry per CDR3 protein. The sample has 70,000 or so distinct CDR3 sequences, 3.2% seen once; the top ten hold more than 4%. Sequenced sample: PBMCs. These receptors came from a woman aged 45-59 years with multiple sclerosis.

This clonotype was seen more than once but under ten times. This chain uses TRBV7-6 with TRBJ2-1; D might be TRBD2 (5 bases). Germline CDR1 and CDR2: SGHVS and FNYEAQ. This CDR3 contains 14 residues. V dropped 4 bases and J dropped 8 bases, with 15 bases sitting between them. CDR3 DNA: TGTGCCAGCAGCTACGGAGGAGCGCGCCATGAGCAGTTCTTC. Its translation is CASSYGGARHEQFF. Full variable domain (remainder filled in from reference TRBV7-6 and TRBJ2-1): GAGVSQSPRYKVTKRGQDVALRCDPISGHVSLYWYRQALGQGPEFLTYFNYEAQQDKSGLPNDRFSAERPEGSISTLTIQRTEQRDSAMYRCASSYGGARHEQFFGPGTRLTVL.

This clonotype was recorded many times. The chain uses TRBV20-1 and TRBJ2-4; 10 bases map to TRBD1. V shed 5 bases, J shed 0 bases, and the junction held 10 bases outside the gene matches. The CDR3 length is 17 residues. The germline gives CDR1 DFQATT, CDR2 SNEGSKA (reference sequence). The CDR3 here is CSAQLAGQGSAKNIQYF. The CDR3 DNA sequence: TGCAGTGCTCAACTCGCGGGACAGGGGTCAGCCAAAAACATTCAGTACTTC.

This clonotype was detected many times. The V call is TRBV20-1, the J call TRBJ2-5, with 7 bases that match TRBD1. V was clipped by 6 bases and J by 2 bases; unmatched bases: 9. The CDR3 extends over 14 amino acids. Germline CDR1 and CDR2: DFQATT and SNEGSKA (reference sequence). In DNA form, the CDR3 reads TGCAGTGCCCATTTGGGACAGACACAAGAGACCCAGTACTTC. This encodes CSAHLGQTQETQYF.

The sample holds many counts of this clonotype. The V gene is TRBV9, the J gene TRBJ2-5; D perhaps matches TRBD2 (5 bases). Germline assignment: CDR1 SGDLS and CDR2 YYNGEE. The CDR3 runs 15 residues. Trimming cost V 5 bases and J 5 bases, with 19 bases left between them. The CDR3 loop reads CASSPGSSSGETQYF. The CDR3 DNA reads TGTGCCAGCAGTCCAGGATCTAGCTCCGGGGAGACCCAGTACTTC.

This clonotype has at least ten counts. The chain uses TRBV12-3 or TRBV12-4 and TRBJ2-1; tentatively, D is TRBD2 (6 bases). The ends were cut back, 1 base at V and 1 base at J, with 8 bases in the middle. This CDR3 has 15 amino acids. In DNA, the CDR3 is TGTGCCAGCAGTTTAGGGGACTGGTCCTACAATGAGCAGTTCTTC. It specifies CASSLGDWSYNEQFF.

This clonotype was detected many times. V is TRBV12-3 or TRBV12-4 and J is TRBJ2-1, with D perhaps TRBD2 (6 bases). Trimming removed 6 bases at V and 2 bases at J, with 11 bases between. CDR3 length: 14 residues. CDR3 nucleotide sequence: TGTGCCAGCAGACGGCGACTAGCCTACAATGAGCAGTTCTTC. This encodes CASRRRLAYNEQFF.

This clonotype was seen many times. This rearrangement joins TRBV28 to TRBJ2-7; 10 bases line up with TRBD1. Germline V gene lookup returns CDR1 MDHEN and CDR2 SYDVKM. V was pared by 6 bases and J by 3 bases, with 8 bases of the junction left unmatched. The CDR3 contains 15 residues. The CDR3 nucleotides are TGTGCCAGCAGCCCCACGGGACAGGGGTTCTACGAGCAGTACTTC. Protein: CASSPTGQGFYEQYF.

The table lists this clonotype with many counts. The V call is TRBV5-5, the J call TRBJ2-7; no clear D gene. Germline CDR1 reads SGHKS; CDR2 reads YYEKEE (reference sequence). The V end lost 2 bases, the J end lost 2 bases, and 8 bases lay between the germline ends. This CDR3 spans 13 amino acids. Here the CDR3 DNA reads TGTGCCAGCAGCTTAGGGTGGGCCTACGAGCAGTACGTC. Residues: CASSLGWAYEQYV.

This clonotype was counted many times. The genes are TRBV11-2 and TRBJ2-2; 7 bases are a match to TRBD2. The germline V gene encodes CDR1 SGHAT and CDR2 FQNNGV. CDR3 size: 17 residues. Trimming took 6 bases from V and 0 from J; bases not matched to a gene: 10. This chain's CDR3 is CASSPTALAANTGELFF. The DNA of the CDR3 is TGTGCCAGCAGTCCTACGGCCCTAGCGGCGAACACCGGGGAGCTGTTTTTT.

This clonotype was recorded many times. The chain uses TRBV6-5 and TRBJ1-3; a weak D match, TRBD1 (5 bases). This CDR3 spans 15 amino acids. Trimming left V 6 bases short and J 1 base short, with 13 bases between. CDR1 is MNHEY, CDR2 SVGAGI, per germline. In DNA, the CDR3 is TGTGCCAGCAGCGATTGGGGCAGGTCTGGAAACACCATATATTTT. Translating gives CASSDWGRSGNTIYF.

This clonotype appeared many times. V usage is TRBV10-3 and J usage is TRBJ1-3; D gene ambiguous. Germline CDR1 reads ENHRY; CDR2 reads SYGVKD. The CDR3 sequence is 13 residues long. Trimming cost V 6 bases and J 0 bases, with 6 bases left between them. CDR3 in DNA: TGTGCCATCAGGACGGACTCTGGAAACACCATATATTTT. It encodes CAIRTDSGNTIYF.

This clonotype was found many times. The V call is TRBV7-6, the J call TRBJ2-3; unclear D gene. The length of the CDR3 is 12 residues. V was shortened by 3 bases and J by 4 bases, with 5 bases between the two germline ends. CDR1 SGHVS and CDR2 FNYEAQ come from the germline V gene. The CDR3 is CASSLHADTQYF. The CDR3 DNA reads TGTGCCAGCAGCTTGCACGCAGATACGCAGTATTTT. The whole variable domain, filled in from reference TRBV7-6 and TRBJ2-3, reads GAGVSQSPRYKVTKRGQDVALRCDPISGHVSLYWYRQALGQGPEFLTYFNYEAQQDKSGLPNDRFSAERPEGSISTLTIQRTEQRDSAMYRCASSLHADTQYFGPGTRLTVL.

This clonotype was seen many times. The genes are TRBV10-2 and TRBJ1-3, with D unclear. Trimming took off 1 base at V and 4 bases at J, with 20 bases between the two ends. CDR1 and CDR2 (germline): WSHSY, SAAADI. The length of the CDR3 is 18 residues. CDR3 region: CASSEFPRPSAKGNTIYF. The CDR3 nucleotides read TGCGCCAGCAGTGAGTTCCCAAGGCCGAGCGCTAAAGGAAACACCATATATTTT.

This clonotype was seen ten or more times. This chain joins TRBV20-1 and TRBJ2-5, with D unresolved. The germline V and J ends were trimmed by 1 base and 5 bases, with 11 bases remaining between them. The CDR3 runs to 13 residues. CDR1 is DFQATT, CDR2 SNEGSKA, per germline (reference sequence). The CDR3 region has the DNA TGCAGTGCTAGAGCCCCCTCTTGGGAGACCCAGTACTTC. It specifies CSARAPSWETQYF.

This clonotype was detected many times. CDR3 nucleotides: TGTGCCAGCAGCTTAACGGACAGGGACTATGGCTACACCTTC. Translated, it gives CASSLTDRDYGYTF. The V call is TRBV7-2, the J call TRBJ1-2; TRBD1 matches at 8 bases. V was pared by 2 bases and J by 3 bases, with 2 bases of the junction left unmatched. The CDR3 runs to 14 residues. In germline, CDR1 is SGHTA, CDR2 FQGNSA.

This clonotype was counted at least ten times. The chain recombines TRBV5-1 with TRBJ2-1; D is unresolved. Trimming left V 6 bases short and J 5 bases short, with 21 bases between. The CDR3 is 16 residues long. CDR1 is SGHRS, CDR2 YFSETQ, per germline. CDR3 sequence: CASTPPPGYKDNEQFF. The CDR3, as DNA: TGCGCCAGCACCCCCCCTCCGGGCTATAAGGACAATGAGCAGTTCTTC.

This clonotype was recorded many times. The J gene is TRBJ1-2, the V gene TRBV7-3, with D unresolved. Germline loops: CDR1 SGHTA, CDR2 FQGTGA. V lost 1 base, J lost 6 bases, and 12 bases lay in between. The CDR3 loop spans 14 amino acids. The CDR3: CASSLMPGSDGYTF. CDR3 nucleotides: TGTGCCAGCAGCTTAATGCCAGGCTCCGATGGCTACACCTTC.

Details on this clonotype: A read error may be the cause here, since a much bigger clone is one base away. This likely comes from a read error, as the CDR3 has no conserved phenylalanine or tryptophan at its end. This chain joins TRBV3-1 and TRBJ1-1; no definite D call. The CDR3 extends over 13 amino acids. Looked up from germline, CDR1 is LGHDT and CDR2 is YNNKEL (reference sequence). Written as DNA, the CDR3 is TGTGTCAGCAGCCGCAACGGACCCACTGAAGCTTTCTCT. Residues: CVSSRNGPTEAFS.

This clonotype was seen repeatedly, ten times or more. The chain carries TRBV5-1 and TRBJ2-2, with no clear D. The V end was cut by 2 bases, the J end by 5 bases, with 7 bases between. The CDR3 length is 13 residues. Germline V CDR1 and CDR2: SGHRS, YFSETQ. The CDR3 sequence is CASSLGATGELFF. CDR3 DNA sequence: TGCGCCAGCAGCTTAGGTGCGACCGGGGAGCTGTTTTTT. Full variable domain (missing parts from reference TRBV5-1 and TRBJ2-2): KAGVTQTPRYLIKTRGQQVTLSCSPISGHRSVSWYQQTPGQGLQFLFEYFSETQRNKGNFPGRFSGRQFSNSRSEMNVSTLELGDSALYLCASSLGATGELFFGEGSRLTVL.

This clonotype was seen ten or more times. CDR3 sequence: CSVERITSGGTGEQFF. DNA for the CDR3: TGCAGCGTTGAAAGGATCACTAGCGGGGGTACCGGGGAGCAGTTCTTC. The chain is built from TRBV29-1 and TRBJ2-1; 11 bases agree with TRBD2. V lost 2 bases and J lost 10; bases outside the gene matches: 13. Germline-derived CDR1 and CDR2 are SQVTM and ANQGSEA. The CDR3 length is 16 residues.

This clonotype came up many times. The genes are TRBV3-1 and TRBJ1-2, with 7 bases identical to TRBD1. This CDR3 is 16 amino acids long. V was pared by 4 bases and J by 7 bases, with 15 bases of the junction left unmatched. Germline V gene data show CDR1 as LGHDT and CDR2 as YNNKEL (reference sequence). This chain's CDR3 is CASSPQVGQASFGYTF. The CDR3 DNA follows: TGTGCCAGCAGCCCCCAGGTCGGACAGGCCTCCTTTGGCTACACCTTC.

This clonotype has just a few counts. The V and J genes are TRBV7-2 and TRBJ2-1, with D possibly TRBD2 on 6 matching bases. Between the trimmed V and J ends, which lost 1 base and 6 bases, there was a span of 19 bases. Germline CDR1 SGHTA, CDR2 FQGNSA. CDR3 length equals 17 residues. CDR3 sequence (DNA): TGTGCCAGCAGCTTAGGGGGGAGGCCTAAGGGACCCAATGAGCAGTTCTTC. Translated, it gives CASSLGGRPKGPNEQFF.

This clonotype was found many times. The chain joins TRBV20-1 to TRBJ1-2; D is uncertain. Germline V lookup: CDR1 DFQATT, CDR2 SNEGSKA (reference sequence). The CDR3 consists of 11 residues. Trimming shortened V by 6 bases and J by 1 base, and 6 bases separated the two germline ends. The CDR3 bases are TGCAGTGCAACAGTTAACTATGGCTACACCTTC. Translating it yields CSATVNYGYTF.

This clonotype was seen at least ten times. J is TRBJ2-5 and V is TRBV20-1, with a weak D call TRBD2 (5 bases). CDR1 and CDR2 from the germline V gene are DFQATT and SNEGSKA (reference sequence). CDR3 length: 13 residues. Between the trimmed V and J ends, which lost 7 bases and 0 bases, there was a span of 12 bases. In nucleotides, the CDR3 is TGCAGTGGGCTAGCAGAGTACCAAGAGACCCAGTACTTC. Translated: CSGLAEYQETQYF.

This clonotype was seen at least ten times. The rearrangement links TRBV20-1 to TRBJ2-3; D call uncertain. The CDR3 runs to 11 residues. Trimming took off 4 bases at V and 4 bases at J, with 6 bases between the two ends. Germline V gene lookup returns CDR1 DFQATT and CDR2 SNEGSKA (reference sequence). CDR3 DNA: TGCAGTGCTACTAGGGCAGATACGCAGTATTTT. Encoded protein: CSATRADTQYF.

This clonotype was seen ten or more times. V gene TRBV20-1 combines with J gene TRBJ2-7; D uncertain. Trimming stripped 6 bases from V and 3 bases from J, with 18 bases between. The CDR3 contains 14 residues. Germline V gene sequence: CDR1 DFQATT, CDR2 SNEGSKA (reference sequence). In nucleotides, the CDR3 is TGCAGTGCCACCCCCTCCCCTCCGAACTACGAGCAGTACTTC. It encodes CSATPSPPNYEQYF.

This sequence joins TRBV5-1 and TRBJ1-2, with D unresolved. There are 13 residues in the CDR3. V lost 4 bases, J lost 6 bases, and 13 bases lay in between. Germline V gene lookup returns CDR1 SGHRS and CDR2 YFSETQ. The CDR3 sequence is CASSREVHHGYTF. The CDR3 DNA reads TGCGCCAGCAGCAGGGAGGTACATCATGGCTACACCTTC.

This clonotype showed up many times. The gene calls are TRBV5-1 and TRBJ2-5, with 7 bases aligning to TRBD1. Per the germline V gene, CDR1 is SGHRS and CDR2 is YFSETQ. There are 16 residues in the CDR3. V was pared by 1 base and J by 5 bases, with 11 bases of the junction left unmatched. CDR3 amino acids: CASSLPSRTGRETQYF. As DNA, the CDR3 is TGCGCCAGCAGCTTGCCCTCCAGGACAGGAAGGGAGACCCAGTACTTC.